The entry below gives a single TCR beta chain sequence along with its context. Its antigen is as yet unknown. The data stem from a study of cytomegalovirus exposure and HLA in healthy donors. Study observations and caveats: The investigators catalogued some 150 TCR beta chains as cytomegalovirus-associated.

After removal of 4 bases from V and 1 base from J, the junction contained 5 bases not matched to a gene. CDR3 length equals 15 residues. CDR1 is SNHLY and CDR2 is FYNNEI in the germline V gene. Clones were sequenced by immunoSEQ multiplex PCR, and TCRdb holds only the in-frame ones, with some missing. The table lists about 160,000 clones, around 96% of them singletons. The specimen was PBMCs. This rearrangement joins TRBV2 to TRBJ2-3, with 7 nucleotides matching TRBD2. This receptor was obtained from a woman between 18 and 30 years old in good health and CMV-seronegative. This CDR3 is CASSVLGGGTDTQYF. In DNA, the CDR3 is TGTGCCAGCAGTGTTCTGGGAGGGGGCACAGATACGCAGTATTTT.